The T cell receptor beta chain described here comes from a study of blood T cell repertoires in COVID-19. Produced via immunoSEQ multiplex PCR; TCRdb's table is partial and in-frame only. This sample carries about 300,000 clones, around 88% of them seen once, and the ten largest clones take under 2%. Germline CDR1 is KGHDR and CDR2 is SFDVKD. The CDR3 covers 18 residues. Trimming removed 5 bases from V and 4 bases from J; junction bases left unmatched: 13. The source is a woman aged 50 to 60 with acute or convalescent COVID-19. Source material: peripheral blood. J is TRBJ2-7 and V is TRBV24-1; 13 nucleotides agree with TRBD2. In nucleotides, the CDR3 is TGTGCCACCAGTGGTGGGCCTAGGACTAGCGGGAGATTTTACGAGCAGTACTTC. Its translation: CATSGGPRTSGRFYEQYF.